The sequence of this T cell receptor beta chain was determined in a study of radiotherapy plus CTLA-4 blockade in lung cancer. In the study overall: Overall, roughly 17% of patients showed an objective response, while 31% attained disease control.

Assay used: immunoSEQ multiplex PCR; TCRdb lists only in-frame clones, some missing. Of 84,000 or so clones in the sample, around 86% are singletons; the top ten hold about 14%. Overall study findings and caveats: Early clone dynamics of blood T cells, plus interferon-beta, reportedly predicted response best. After radiotherapy and ipilimumab, tumor-derived clones expanded in peripheral blood.

Comments on this clone: Its matching antigen is unknown.

CTLA-4 blockade with ipilimumab, together with focal radiation, was given to patients with chemo-refractory metastatic non-small-cell lung cancer. This CDR3 has 15 residues. The germline V and J ends were trimmed by 1 base and 0 bases, with 8 bases remaining between them. CDR1 SGHVS and CDR2 FNYEAQ come from the germline V gene. The input for sequencing was peripheral blood, taken from a patient treated with radiotherapy plus ipilimumab. The TCR sequence derives from a human donor with non-small cell lung cancer that progressed on radiotherapy plus ipilimumab. The chain links TRBV7-6 to TRBJ2-3; D ambiguous. CDR3 protein: CASSLGGASTDTQYF. In nucleotides, the CDR3 is TGTGCCAGCAGCTTAGGAGGAGCCAGCACAGATACGCAGTATTTT.